The T cell receptor beta chain described here comes from a study of control samples from healthy donors and cancer patients (dated by TCRdb to about 2020). The germline V gene yields SGHVS for CDR1 and FQNEAQ for CDR2. The CDR3, cysteine through phenylalanine, is 14 amino acids long. The DNA shown is the 42-base CDR3, in frame from base 1. At the junction V is shortened by 5 bases and J by 5 bases, with 15 bases in between. Of note for this clone: Its antigen is not yet known. No much larger clonotype is one base removed from it; base qualities were not supplied.

Libraries came from the immunoSEQ multiplex PCR assay. Not all clones reach the TCRdb copy of this immuneACCESS table, which keeps in-frame sequences only. Checked studies attribute under half of the gap to unresolved V genes and leave the rest unexplained. This sample comprises 110,000 to 150,000 clones, 80% to 95% of them detected only once. The top ten clonotypes cover 11% of the sample. The source is a young man in good health. The sequence links TRBV7-8 to TRBJ1-2; the D gene identity is not certain. Sample: blood. The DNA is as follows: TGTGCCAGCAGCCGAGAAGGCAGGAAATATGGCTACACCTTC. It is translated as CASSREGRKYGYTF. The entire variable domain, with the stretches around the CDR3 drawn from the reference TRBV7-8 and TRBJ1-2 proteins, is GAGVSQSPRYKVAKRGQDVALRCDPISGHVSLFWYQQALGQGPEFLTYFQNEAQLDKSGLPSDRFFAERPEGSVSTLKIQRTQQEDSAVYLCASSREGRKYGYTFGSGTRLTVV.